This entry concerns a single T cell receptor (beta chain). The CDR3 length is 14 residues. CDR1 LNHDA and CDR2 SQIVND come from the germline V gene (reference sequence). V was pared by 6 bases and J by 6 bases, with 7 bases of the junction left unmatched. The donors were part of the validation cohort, which consisted of some 120 subjects and was separate from the first cohort of under 750 subjects. Generated by immunoSEQ multiplex PCR, the TCRdb table keeps only in-frame clones and is missing some. The sample contains some 41,000 clones, 90% to 95% of which appear only once. The sample belongs to a study of cytomegalovirus exposure and HLA in healthy donors.

Sample: PBMCs. The chain couples TRBV19 to TRBJ1-5; 8 bases align to TRBD1. The source of this sequence is a woman aged 18-29 years in good health and CMV-seronegative. CDR3 sequence: CASRRGQGAQPQHF. CDR3 DNA: TGTGCCAGTAGACGAGGACAGGGCGCTCAGCCCCAGCATTTT.